Listed below are T cell receptor beta chains from one sample, sequenced in a study of blood T cell repertoires in COVID-19. Measured with immunoSEQ multiplex PCR; TCRdb has only the in-frame clones, and not every one. The sample shows 300,000 to 450,000 clones, about 89% of them seen only once. Sequenced sample: peripheral blood. The receptors derive from a woman aged 60-70 years with COVID-19, enrolled during active disease. The CDR3 runs from the conserved cysteine through the conserved F or W. Fields, in order: clone size, J gene, D gene, V gene, CDR3 DNA, CDR3 protein. The D gene is left open where the match is weak. Clone size is not always given. Where it is, it says once, few, many or a class for expanded clones.

>.|TRBJ1-2|.|TRBV3-1/TRBV3-2
TGTGCCAGCAGCCAAGATGGAGGGGTTTATGGCTACACCTTC
CASSQDGGVYGYTF
>.|TRBJ1-4|TRBD1|TRBV5-1
TGCGCCAGCAGCCCACCCGGGACAGGGAATGAAAAACTGTTTTTT
CASSPPGTGNEKLFF
>.|TRBJ1-2|.|TRBV5-1
TGCGCCAGCAGCTGGACAACGAACTATGGCTACACCTTC
CASSWTTNYGYTF
>.|TRBJ1-6|TRBD1|TRBV27
TGTGCCAGCAGTTGGACAGGGCCAATTGGTTCACCCCTCCACTTT
CASSWTGPIGSPLHF
>.|TRBJ2-7|TRBD1|TRBV18
TGTGCCAGCTCTAGACAGGGAATATGGGAGCAGTACTTC
CASSRQGIWEQYF
>.|TRBJ2-3|.|TRBV9
TGTGCCAGCAGCGTACTCCCAGGCGGGCCAGATACGCAGTATTTT
CASSVLPGGPDTQYF
>.|TRBJ1-6|TRBD1|TRBV18
TGTGCCAGCTCGCGGGACAGGGGTAGCTCCTATAATTCACCCCTCCACTTT
CASSRDRGSSYNSPLHF
>.|TRBJ2-5|TRBD1|TRBV10-3
TGTGCCACCTCCGGACAGGGCGTAAAGACCCAGTACTTC
CATSGQGVKTQYF
>.|TRBJ1-5|TRBD1|TRBV7-8
TGTGCCAGCAGCCTATCCCGGGACAGTCCTCGCCGGGGTGGGTATCAGCCCCAGCATTTT
CASSLSRDSPRRGGYQPQHF
>.|TRBJ1-5|TRBD1|TRBV2
TGTGCCAGCAGTGTACAGGGGGCAGAGGTTCAGCCCCAGCATTTT
CASSVQGAEVQPQHF
>.|TRBJ2-2|.|TRBV18
TGTGCCAGCTCACCACCGGGAGGCAGGACCGGGGAGCTGTTTTTT
CASSPPGGRTGELFF
>once|TRBJ1-4|.|TRBV12-3/TRBV12-4
TGTGCCAGCAGACTAAGGTTTAATGAAAAACTGTTTTTT
CASRLRFNEKLFF
>.|TRBJ1-1|TRBD1|TRBV28
TGTGCCAGCAGCCAGACGAGACAGGGAATGATCGCTTTCTTT
CASSQTRQGMIAFF
>.|TRBJ1-1|TRBD1|TRBV3-1/TRBV3-2
TGTGCCAGCAGCCTCCAGGGGGCGGTCCCAATTGAAGCTTTCTTT
CASSLQGAVPIEAFF
>.|TRBJ1-2|.|TRBV6-1
TGTGCCAGCAGTGAAGCGGCAGGGGTCGGCTATGGCTACACCTTC
CASSEAAGVGYGYTF
>.|TRBJ1-1|TRBD1|TRBV5-1
TGCGCCAGCAGCTCCCAATCTAATCCGGGACAGATTATGAACACTGAAGCTTTCTTT
CASSSQSNPGQIMNTEAFF
>.|TRBJ1-4|.|TRBV5-1
TGCGCCAGCAGCTTCGGGGGGGCAACTAATGAAAAACTGTTTTTT
CASSFGGATNEKLFF
>.|TRBJ2-5|.|TRBV3-1/TRBV3-2
TGTGCCAGCAGCCATTTCCAGGGTCAAGAGACCCAGTACTTC
CASSHFQGQETQYF
>once|TRBJ2-7|TRBD1|TRBV5-1
TGCGCCAGCAGAGATAGGACAGGTTCCTACGAGCAGTACTTC
CASRDRTGSYEQYF
>.|TRBJ2-3|TRBD2|TRBV11-3
TGTGCCAGCAGCCCGCGGTTAGCGGGGGTTGATACGCAGTATTTT
CASSPRLAGVDTQYF
>.|TRBJ1-5|.|TRBV6-1
TGTGCCAGCAGTGAAGCGGGAGGACGCAATCAGCCCCAGCATTTT
CASSEAGGRNQPQHF
>once|TRBJ2-5|TRBD2|TRBV5-4
TGTGCCAGCAGCTTGGCGGGAGGTTGGGAGACCCAGTACTTC
CASSLAGGWETQYF
>.|TRBJ1-4|.|TRBV3-1/TRBV3-2
TGTGCCAGCAGCCAGAGGTTCGGGACAAAGACAGAAAAACTGTTTTTT
CASSQRFGTKTEKLFF
>.|TRBJ2-4|.|TRBV19
TGTGCCAGTAGTAGAGGTCCGATTCAGTACTTC
CASSRGPIQYF
>.|TRBJ1-1|TRBD1|TRBV6-1
TGTGCCAGCAGTGAAGCGACAGGGGGCACTGAAGCTTTCTTT
CASSEATGGTEAFF
>.|TRBJ2-1|.|TRBV24-1
TGTGCCACCAGTGATGGTACAGCAAGCTCCTACAATGAGCAGTTCTTC
CATSDGTASSYNEQFF
>.|TRBJ2-3|TRBD2|TRBV3-1/TRBV3-2
TGTGCCAGCAGCCCCCTTTTACTAGCGGGGGGGGATACGCAGTATTTT
CASSPLLLAGGDTQYF
>.|TRBJ2-7|TRBD1|TRBV18
TGTGCCAGCTCAATTACAGGGGGCGCCTACGAGCAGTACTTC
CASSITGGAYEQYF
>.|TRBJ2-7|.|TRBV4-1
TGCGCCAGCAGCCAAGACTTCTACGAGCAGTACTTC
CASSQDFYEQYF